This T cell receptor beta chain appears in the sequencing data of a study of T-cell memory formation after mild COVID-19. Points from the study as a whole: Cross-reactive memory appears to have joined, as suggested by some responding clones showing up in pre-infection memory.

Each CDR3 protein is one row after TCRdb ran MiXCR on the 5' RACE reads. Among approximately 290,000 distinct CDR3 sequences listed, roughly 15% were seen once. This clonotype was picked up a small number of times. Its antigen is undetermined. Trimming cost V 1 base and J 6 bases; bases outside gene matches: 9. This CDR3 comprises 17 residues. Germline CDR1 reads SEHNR; CDR2 reads FQNEAQ (reference sequence). This chain uses TRBV7-9 with TRBJ1-4; TRBD1 aligns across 9 bases. This TCR was recovered from a man aged 18 to 30 who had mild COVID-19 (a few samples of this study predate the infection). Cell type and time point are not known. The sample consisted of PBMCs or a T cell subset sorted from them (not recorded which). The CDR3 is CASSLGWTWTGDEKLFF. The DNA for the CDR3 is TGTGCCAGCAGCTTAGGGTGGACCTGGACAGGGGATGAAAAACTGTTTTTT.